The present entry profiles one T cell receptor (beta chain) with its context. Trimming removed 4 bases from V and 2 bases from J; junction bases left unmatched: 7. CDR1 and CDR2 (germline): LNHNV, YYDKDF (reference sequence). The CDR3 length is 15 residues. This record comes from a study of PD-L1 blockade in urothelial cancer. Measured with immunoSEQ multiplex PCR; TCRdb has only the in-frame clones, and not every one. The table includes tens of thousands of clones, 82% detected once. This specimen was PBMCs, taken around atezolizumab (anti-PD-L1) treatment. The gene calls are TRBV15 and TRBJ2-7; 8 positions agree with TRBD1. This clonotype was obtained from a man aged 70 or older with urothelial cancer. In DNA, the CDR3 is TGTGCCACCAGCAACACCGACAGGGGCACCTACGAGCAGTACTTC. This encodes CATSNTDRGTYEQYF.